Listed here are 17 T cell receptor beta chains from one sample, sequenced in a study of shared clonotypes between healthy human individuals. Some clones are missing from TCRdb's copy, which holds only in-frame ones; the method was immunoSEQ multiplex PCR. There are roughly 2.2 million clones in the sample; around 92% occur only once, and 0.37% lies in the top ten. Sequenced material: naive CD4+ T cells from PBMCs. Subset described: CD45RA+ positively selected. Every receptor here comes from a young man in good health. Some clones in this sample may be carry-over from other donors' samples.

For the CDR3, the DNA is TGTGCCAGCAGTGCTCCCACCCCGGGGACCACCGGGGAGCTGTTTTTT. Its translation: CASSAPTPGTTGELFF. The V call is TRBV25-1, the J call TRBJ2-2, with D perhaps given as TRBD1 or TRBD2 (5 bases each). Germline CDR1 is MGHDK and CDR2 is SYGVNS. Trimming left V 4 bases short and J 4 bases short, with 16 bases between. This CDR3 is built from 16 residues.

The chain links TRBV11-2 to TRBJ2-1, with D possibly TRBD2 on 6 matching bases. V dropped 1 base and J dropped 3 bases, with 10 bases sitting between them. This CDR3 comprises 15 residues. The V gene's germline CDR1 is SGHAT and CDR2 FQNNGV. The CDR3 DNA sequence: TGTGCCAGCAGCTTAGCGGGAGAGATCTACAATGAGCAGTTCTTC. Translated: CASSLAGEIYNEQFF.

The rearrangement links TRBV4-1 to TRBJ2-1; tentative D call: TRBD2 (5 bases). The germline V and J ends were trimmed by 1 base and 5 bases, with 18 bases remaining between them. The CDR3 is 17 amino acids. Germline V gives CDR1 MGHRA, CDR2 YSYEKL. For the CDR3, the DNA is TGCGCCAGCAGCCAAGGGTCACTCTCTCGAGGGAACAATGAGCAGTTCTTC. Residues: CASSQGSLSRGNNEQFF.

The V and J genes are TRBV5-4 and TRBJ2-2, with a weak D call TRBD1 (5 bases). The germline V gene encodes CDR1 SGHNT and CDR2 YYREEE (reference sequence). Between the trimmed V and J ends, which lost 4 bases and 6 bases, there was a span of 10 bases. The CDR3 runs to 13 residues. For the CDR3, the DNA is TGTGCCAGCAGCACGGACATGTCCGGGGAGCTGTTTTTT. Translated, it gives CASSTDMSGELFF.

The chain combines TRBV27 with TRBJ2-1, with D possibly matching TRBD2 (5 bases). The CDR3 has 15 amino acids. The germline CDR1 and CDR2 sequences are MNHEY and SMNVEV (reference sequence). Trimming shortened V by 4 bases and J by 3 bases, and 13 bases separated the two germline ends. The DNA of the CDR3 is TGTGCCAGCAGTTCGCGAGGGCTGGTCTACAATGAGCAGTTCTTC. Protein product: CASSSRGLVYNEQFF.

V usage is TRBV5-1 and J usage is TRBJ2-1; 7 bases are a match to TRBD1. This CDR3 spans 14 amino acids. Unmatched junction bases numbered 7, after V lost 4 bases and J lost 6 bases. The germline CDR1 and CDR2 sequences are SGHRS and YFSETQ. In nucleotides, the CDR3 is TGCGCCAGCAGCCGGGACCCAGGGGGCAATGAGCAGTTCTTC. Amino acid sequence: CASSRDPGGNEQFF.

The chain uses TRBV28 and TRBJ1-1; D is possibly TRBD1 (5 bases). The CDR3 loop spans 12 amino acids. The V gene's germline CDR1 is MDHEN and CDR2 SYDVKM. The V end was cut by 7 bases, the J end by 4 bases, with 10 bases between. CDR3 region: CASKGTATEAFF. The CDR3, as DNA: TGTGCCAGCAAAGGGACTGCCACTGAAGCTTTCTTT.

The chain couples TRBV28 to TRBJ1-5; 7 bases line up with TRBD1. The CDR3 loop spans 15 amino acids. CDR1 MDHEN and CDR2 SYDVKM come from the germline V gene. The ends lost 4 bases at V and 3 bases at J; junction bases unmatched: 6. For the CDR3, the DNA is TGTGCCAGCAGTTCCCAGGGGGACGTCAATCAGCCCCAGCATTTT. Amino acids: CASSSQGDVNQPQHF.

The chain joins TRBV5-1 to TRBJ2-7, with TRBD2 identical over 13 bases. V shed 4 bases, J shed 4 bases, and the junction held 8 bases outside the gene matches. This CDR3 has 16 residues. Germline-derived CDR1 and CDR2 are SGHRS and YFSETQ. The CDR3 loop is CASSNQLAGGRYEQYF. CDR3 bases: TGCGCCAGCAGCAACCAACTAGCGGGAGGGCGTTACGAGCAGTACTTC.

The chain joins TRBV7-9 to TRBJ1-6; no clear D. V was shortened by 5 bases and J by 8 bases, with 10 bases between the two germline ends. The CDR3 runs to 13 residues. Germline CDR1 and CDR2: SEHNR and FQNEAQ (reference sequence). The CDR3 loop reads CASSPEGDSPLHF. Here the CDR3 DNA reads TGTGCCAGCAGCCCAGAGGGAGATTCACCCCTCCACTTT.

The chain combines TRBV18 with TRBJ2-7; TRBD2 matches at 7 bases. Germline V lookup: CDR1 KGHSH, CDR2 LQKENI. The CDR3 is 15 amino acids. V lost 3 bases, J lost 0 bases, and 5 bases stayed unmatched. CDR3 DNA: TGTGCCAGCTCACCCGAGCGGGGCTTCTCCTACGAGCAGTACTTC. Translating gives CASSPERGFSYEQYF.

Of note for this clone: This specimen includes other DNA sequences encoding the same CDR3. The chain carries TRBV9 and TRBJ2-7; 9 nucleotides align to TRBD2. CDR1 is SGDLS and CDR2 is YYNGEE in the germline V gene. The CDR3 extends over 15 amino acids. V gave up 0 bases and J gave up 0 bases; unmatched junction bases: 1. The CDR3 sequence is CASSVGAGGSYEQYF. The CDR3 DNA is TGTGCCAGCAGCGTAGGAGCGGGGGGCTCCTACGAGCAGTACTTC.

The CDR3 nucleotides read TGCGCCAGCAGCCAAGAGCTAGCGCCCTACGAGCAGTACTTC. This translates into CASSQELAPYEQYF. The rearrangement links TRBV4-1 to TRBJ2-7; a possible D gene is TRBD2 (6 bases). Germline V gene lookup returns CDR1 MGHRA and CDR2 YSYEKL. The CDR3 covers 14 residues. V was cut by 0 bases and J by 2 bases, with 8 bases left in between.

As DNA, the CDR3 is TGTGCCAGCAGTAGATTCCTACTAGCGGGAGGCACAGATACGCAGTATTTT. Translated, it gives CASSRFLLAGGTDTQYF. This sequence joins TRBV28 and TRBJ2-3; 11 positions agree with TRBD2. This CDR3 contains 17 residues. Per germline, CDR1 MDHEN and CDR2 SYDVKM. V lost 5 bases and J lost 1; bases outside the gene matches: 8.

The chain uses TRBV28 and TRBJ1-1, with 9 bases that match TRBD1. V lost 6 bases, J lost 9 bases, and 11 bases stayed unmatched. CDR1 is MDHEN and CDR2 is SYDVKM in the germline V gene. This CDR3 is built from 14 residues. Here the CDR3 DNA reads TGTGCCAGCAGCAGCACAGGGGGCATTGGGAAAGCTTTCTTT. As protein: CASSSTGGIGKAFF.

The V call is TRBV7-9, the J call TRBJ1-3, with D hard to call. The germline CDR1 and CDR2 sequences are SEHNR and FQNEAQ (reference sequence). The CDR3 loop spans 14 amino acids. Trimming took 4 bases from V and 4 from J, leaving 11 bases between them. This chain's CDR3 is CASSSTEVGNTIYF. The DNA for the CDR3 is TGTGCCAGCAGCTCCACAGAGGTCGGAAACACCATATATTTT.

The V call is TRBV5-1, the J call TRBJ1-1; perhaps TRBD1 as D (5 bases). CDR3 length: 14 amino acids. The V end lost 4 bases, the J end lost 7 bases, and 17 bases lay between the germline ends. CDR1 SGHRS and CDR2 YFSETQ come from the germline V gene. CDR3 sequence: CASSPGGARGEAFF. The CDR3, as DNA: TGCGCCAGCAGCCCCGGAGGGGCGCGAGGTGAAGCTTTCTTT.